The sequence of this TCR beta chain was determined in a study of cytomegalovirus exposure and HLA in healthy donors. This CDR3 is built from 13 residues. Germline V gene data show CDR1 as LNHNV and CDR2 as YYDKDF (reference sequence). The J segment lost 10 bases and the V segment lost 3 bases, leaving 6 bases of the junction unmatched. PCR involved 60 Vbeta and 13 Jbeta primers. As originally analysed: The count from a later analysis was tens of millions of unique TCR beta chains, around 10 million of them shared. Profiling relied on immunoSEQ multiplex PCR, and the TCRdb table lists in-frame clones only, not all of them. That table gives V, J and clone size, and the DNA gave D and trimming. The sample includes about 110,000 clones, roughly three quarters of them seen just once. General study results and limits: Most TCR beta V segments were productive about 90% or about 30% of the time in an earlier analysis. For TCR beta chains, V- and J-gene trimming was later linked to a missense DCLRE1C variant.

With respect to this clone: Its antigen is currently unknown.

This clonotype was obtained from a woman between 45 and 60 years old in good health and CMV-seropositive. This chain joins TRBV15 and TRBJ2-5; 9 bases are shared with TRBD2. The source material was PBMCs. For the CDR3, the DNA is TGTGCCACCAGCAGCCACGCAGCGGGAGGCCAGTACTTC. Its translation: CATSSHAAGGQYF. Full variable domain (remainder filled in from reference TRBV15 and TRBJ2-5): DAMVIQNPRYQVTQFGKPVTLSCSQTLNHNVMYWYQQKSSQAPKLLFHYYDKDFNNEADTPDNFQSRRPNTSFCFLDIRSPGLGDTAMYLCATSSHAAGGQYFGPGTRLLVL.